A single sample gave rise to the 10 T cell receptor beta chains below, sequenced in a study of blood T cell repertoires in COVID-19. Profiled with immunoSEQ multiplex PCR; TCRdb holds only in-frame clones, not every one. The sample holds about 200,000 clones, about nine tenths seen once. The sample taken for sequencing was peripheral blood. These receptors all come from a man between 18 and 29 years old with active or convalescent COVID-19.

The rearrangement uses TRBV19 and TRBJ2-7; TRBD2 is a possible D gene (5 bases). Per germline, CDR1 LNHDA and CDR2 SQIVND (reference sequence). This CDR3 region has 14 residues. V was shortened by 3 bases and J by 2 bases, with 11 bases between the two germline ends. The CDR3 loop reads CASSMRAPAYEQYF. The CDR3 DNA reads as TGTGCCAGTAGTATGCGGGCGCCCGCCTACGAGCAGTACTTC.

This chain links TRBV6-5 with TRBJ2-5, with D perhaps TRBD1 (5 bases). The V end lost 6 bases, the J end lost 4 bases, and 18 bases lay between the germline ends. Germline CDR1 MNHEY, CDR2 SVGAGI. The CDR3 extends over 15 amino acids. CDR3 residues: CASRLRWGNSETQYF. DNA of the CDR3: TGTGCCAGCAGGTTAAGGTGGGGCAATTCAGAGACCCAGTACTTC.

This clone is a singleton in its sample. The V and J genes are TRBV19 and TRBJ2-7; D not resolved. CDR3 size: 16 residues. Germline V gene lookup returns CDR1 LNHDA and CDR2 SQIVND (reference sequence). Trimming pared 5 bases from V and 4 bases from J, leaving 21 bases between. The CDR3 protein is CASSDFPRKNSYEQYF. For the CDR3, the DNA is TGTGCCAGTAGTGACTTCCCCCGCAAGAATAGTTACGAGCAGTACTTC.

The rearrangement joins TRBV7-9 to TRBJ1-1; D remains unclear. This CDR3 has 13 residues. Germline CDR1 and CDR2: SEHNR and FQNEAQ (reference sequence). The germline V and J ends were trimmed by 1 base and 6 bases, with 9 bases remaining between them. This CDR3 reads CASSLGIGSEAFF. The CDR3 bases are TGTGCCAGCAGCTTAGGCATCGGTTCTGAAGCTTTCTTT. The full variable domain, with the rest looked up from reference TRBV7-9 and TRBJ1-1, is DTGVSQNPRHKITKRGQNVTFRCDPISEHNRLYWYRQTLGQGPEFLTYFQNEAQLEKSRLLSDRFSAERPKGSFSTLEIQRTEQGDSAMYLCASSLGIGSEAFFGQGTRLTVV.

The chain has TRBV19 and TRBJ1-1; a possible D gene is TRBD1 (6 bases). The CDR3 totals 17 residues. Trimming took 0 bases from V and 1 from J, leaving 15 bases between them. Germline loops: CDR1 LNHDA, CDR2 SQIVND (reference sequence). The CDR3 nucleotides read TGTGCCAGTAGTATAGACCTTGGGGGCCGATCGAACACTGAAGCTTTCTTT. Amino acid sequence: CASSIDLGGRSNTEAFF.

The rearrangement uses TRBV11-3 and TRBJ2-1; 10 bases line up with TRBD2. J was trimmed by 4 bases and V by 6 bases; bases with no gene match: 6. CDR3 length: 15 amino acids. Looked up from germline, CDR1 is SGHNT and CDR2 is YENEEA. The CDR3 protein is CASSFGLADYNEQFF. The CDR3 coding sequence is TGTGCCAGCAGTTTCGGACTAGCGGATTACAATGAGCAGTTCTTC.

The chain joins TRBV29-1 to TRBJ1-2; D is perhaps TRBD1 (6 bases). The CDR3 runs to 15 residues. The V and J ends lost 1 base and 4 bases respectively, with 16 bases between them. Looked up from germline, CDR1 is SQVTM and CDR2 is ANQGSEA. CDR3 sequence reads: CSVEGGQGHTYGYTF. CDR3 sequence (DNA): TGCAGCGTTGAAGGGGGGCAGGGTCACACCTATGGCTACACCTTC.

The chain uses TRBV5-5 and TRBJ1-2, with TRBD1 matching over 7 bases. The CDR3 has 16 amino acids. The V and J ends lost 4 bases and 3 bases, in that order; junction bases with no gene match: 12. Germline CDR1 and CDR2: SGHKS and YYEKEE (reference sequence). The CDR3 DNA follows: TGTGCCAGCAGCCCTGGGCGCGGGACAGAAGACTATGGCTACACCTTC. As protein: CASSPGRGTEDYGYTF.

The chain employs TRBV6-2 or TRBV6-3 and TRBJ2-7, with D perhaps matching TRBD2 (6 bases). The germline CDR1 and CDR2 sequences are MNHEY and SVGEGT. Trimming cost V 4 bases and J 6 bases, with 19 bases left between them. This CDR3 is 15 amino acids long. The CDR3 spells CASSSGAGRGLEQYF. The CDR3 region has the DNA TGTGCCAGCAGTTCGGGAGCAGGGCGGGGCCTCGAGCAGTACTTC.

The rearrangement joins TRBV6-6 to TRBJ1-2, with 8 bases matching TRBD1. V was pared by 6 bases and J by 4 bases, with 4 bases of the junction left unmatched. Germline lookup yields CDR1 MNHNY and CDR2 SVGAGI (reference sequence). The CDR3 length is 13 residues. CDR3 in DNA: TGTGCCAGCAGCCAAACAGGGGGCTATGGCTACACCTTC. It specifies CASSQTGGYGYTF.